The 24 T cell receptor beta chains given below trace back to one sample, sequenced in a study of T cells in Graves' hyperthyroidism and ophthalmopathy. Amplified regions were TCR beta CDR3 sequences from RNA transcripts. First-round RT-PCR targeting the TCR CDR3 was performed with the HTBI primer set. TCRdb fed the multiplex PCR reads into MiXCR, producing one record per CDR3 protein. The sample holds 300,000 to 350,000 distinct CDR3 sequences, more than 11% seen once. The material sequenced was blood. The receptors here all came from a woman in her thirties with Graves' hyperthyroidism.

This rearrangement joins TRBV29-1 to TRBJ2-1, with D hard to call. The CDR3 is made up of 11 amino acids. Germline loops: CDR1 SQVTM, CDR2 ANQGSEA. Trimming pared 3 bases from V and 4 bases from J, leaving 4 bases between. This CDR3 is CSVDYYNEQFF. CDR3 coding DNA: TGCAGCGTTGACTATTACAATGAGCAGTTCTTC.

This clonotype showed up many times. The chain is built from TRBV12-3 or TRBV12-4 and TRBJ1-4, with TRBD1 matching over 8 bases. CDR3 length equals 14 residues. The J segment lost 7 bases and the V segment lost 3 bases, leaving 4 bases of the junction unmatched. CDR3 amino acids: CASSLGDRGEKLFF. As DNA, the CDR3 is TGTGCCAGCAGTTTGGGCGACAGGGGTGAAAAACTGTTTTTT.

A few counts support this clonotype. The rearrangement uses TRBV28 and TRBJ1-3; D uncertain. V was shortened by 4 bases and J by 0 bases, with 13 bases between the two germline ends. The CDR3 has 16 residues. Germline V gene lookup returns CDR1 MDHEN and CDR2 SYDVKM. The CDR3 DNA sequence: TGTGCCAGCAGTTCCCCCCCGGGGAGCTCTGGAAACACCATATATTTT. Encoded protein: CASSSPPGSSGNTIYF.

This clonotype was picked up many times. The genes are TRBV5-5 and TRBJ1-5; the D gene is possibly TRBD1 (6 bases). Germline V gene data show CDR1 as SGHKS and CDR2 as YYEKEE (reference sequence). The V and J ends lost 4 bases and 0 bases respectively, with 8 bases between them. The CDR3 is 14 amino acids. The DNA for the CDR3 is TGTGCCAGCAGCCAGGGGAATAGCAATCAGCCCCAGCATTTT. It codes for CASSQGNSNQPQHF.

The chain links TRBV30 to TRBJ2-1, with 8 bases that match TRBD1. This CDR3 is built from 16 residues. Germline V gene data show CDR1 as GTSNPN and CDR2 as SVGIG (reference sequence). V dropped 2 bases and J dropped 4; count of bases not matched to a gene: 10. The CDR3 DNA sequence: TGTGCCTGGAGTAGAGGGGCAGGGGGCGGATACAATGAGCAGTTCTTC. As protein: CAWSRGAGGGYNEQFF.

This clonotype turned up a few times. The CDR3 spells CSVEGAITEAFF. The CDR3 bases are TGCAGCGTTGAGGGGGCTATCACTGAAGCTTTCTTT. This sequence joins TRBV29-1 and TRBJ1-1; the D gene is possibly TRBD1 (6 bases). Germline loops: CDR1 SQVTM, CDR2 ANQGSEA. The V end lost 3 bases, the J end lost 4 bases, and 9 bases lay between the germline ends. The CDR3 length is 12 residues.

This clonotype was counted once. V is TRBV5-1 and J is TRBJ2-5; 8 bases line up with TRBD2. Germline V gene sequence: CDR1 SGHRS, CDR2 YFSETQ. V dropped 0 bases and J dropped 4; count of bases not matched to a gene: 11. The CDR3 has 17 amino acids. The CDR3 coding sequence is TGCGCCAGCAGCTTGGCCTCGGGAGGGATTGGTGTAGAGACCCAGTACTTC. It yields the protein CASSLASGGIGVETQYF.

The chain combines TRBV7-9 with TRBJ2-2; 7 positions agree with TRBD1. Germline values: CDR1 SEHNR, CDR2 FQNEAQ (reference sequence). This CDR3 comprises 14 residues. Germline trimming cut 5 bases from V and 9 bases from J; bases unmatched to any gene: 9. CDR3 amino acids: CASSDPDRWRELFF. The CDR3, as DNA: TGTGCCAGCAGCGACCCGGACAGGTGGAGGGAGCTGTTTTTT.

The chain employs TRBV5-4 and TRBJ2-3; 9 nucleotides agree with TRBD2. The CDR3 totals 16 residues. Trimming took 3 bases from V and 6 from J; bases not matched to a gene: 11. The V gene's germline CDR1 is SGHNT and CDR2 YYREEE (reference sequence). The CDR3 reads CASSSVSGLAGDTQYF. The CDR3 DNA sequence: TGTGCCAGCAGCTCGGTTTCAGGGCTAGCGGGGGATACGCAGTATTTT.

This sequence joins TRBV6-2 or TRBV6-3 and TRBJ2-3, with TRBD2 identical over 9 bases. Per germline, CDR1 MNHEY and CDR2 SVGEGT. CDR3 length: 14 amino acids. J lost 4 bases, V lost 6 bases, and 5 bases had no gene match. Here the CDR3 DNA reads TGTGCCAGCAGAGGACTAGCGAACTCAGATACGCAGTATTTT. Translation: CASRGLANSDTQYF.

This chain joins TRBV28 and TRBJ2-7; 7 positions agree with TRBD2. V trimming: 5 bases; J trimming: 1 base; junction bases outside the gene matches: 8. Germline V lookup: CDR1 MDHEN, CDR2 SYDVKM. The CDR3 is 15 amino acids. The CDR3 region is CASSLQSAGSYEQYF. In DNA, the CDR3 is TGTGCCAGCAGTCTCCAATCAGCGGGATCCTACGAGCAGTACTTC.

Many counts were recorded for this clonotype. The chain links TRBV28 to TRBJ1-4; weak D call: TRBD1 (6 bases). In germline, CDR1 is MDHEN, CDR2 SYDVKM. The length of the CDR3 is 14 residues. The V gene lost 5 bases and the J gene lost 8 bases, with 15 bases spanning the gap. CDR3 residues: CASSRGGGREKLFF. The CDR3 DNA follows: TGTGCCAGCAGTCGAGGAGGGGGGCGCGAAAAACTGTTTTTT.

This clonotype was recorded many times. The rearrangement links TRBV19 to TRBJ2-1, with TRBD2 identical over 9 bases. CDR3 length: 17 amino acids. The germline CDR1 and CDR2 sequences are LNHDA and SQIVND (reference sequence). Losses at the gene ends were 5 bases for V and 9 bases for J; bases not matched to a gene: 17. The CDR3 coding sequence is TGTGCCAGTAGTCTCCCCCGAACAGCGGGAGGTGAGTCTGAGCAGTTCTTC. Its translation is CASSLPRTAGGESEQFF.

In this sample, this clonotype turned up many times. The rearrangement joins TRBV3-1 to TRBJ1-1; unclear D gene. V shed 3 bases and J shed 4 bases, with 6 bases lying between them. The CDR3 runs to 12 residues. Germline lookup yields CDR1 LGHDT and CDR2 YNNKEL (reference sequence). In nucleotides, the CDR3 is TGTGCCAGCAGCCACGGAGCCACTGAAGCTTTCTTT. It is translated as CASSHGATEAFF.

This clonotype was recorded at least ten times. The gene calls are TRBV12-3 or TRBV12-4 and TRBJ2-7, with 7 nucleotides matching TRBD2. V was clipped by 3 bases and J by 5 bases; unmatched bases: 1. The CDR3 runs 12 residues. In nucleotides, the CDR3 is TGTGCCAGCAGTTTGGCGGGGGACGAGCAGTACTTC. Protein product: CASSLAGDEQYF.

This rearrangement joins TRBV9 to TRBJ2-2, with no clear D. Germline values: CDR1 SGDLS, CDR2 YYNGEE. V lost 5 bases, J lost 3 bases, and 8 bases lay in between. CDR3 length: 13 amino acids. CDR3 amino acids: CASRDTDTGELFF. CDR3 DNA: TGTGCCAGCAGAGACACAGACACCGGGGAGCTGTTTTTT. The full variable domain, completed using reference TRBV9 and TRBJ2-2, is DSGVTQTPKHLITATGQRVTLRCSPRSGDLSVYWYQQSLDQGLQFLIQYYNGEERAKGNILERFSAQQFPDLHSELNLSSLELGDSALYFCASRDTDTGELFFGEGSRLTVL.

This clonotype has a count of ten or more. The V gene is TRBV7-9, the J gene TRBJ2-1; 9 bases agree with TRBD2. The CDR3 runs to 16 residues. The V and J ends lost 3 bases and 6 bases, in that order; junction bases with no gene match: 9. CDR1 is SEHNR, CDR2 FQNEAQ, per germline (reference sequence). As DNA, the CDR3 is TGTGCCAGCAGCTTGGTCGTGACTAGCGGAGGCAATGAGCAGTTCTTC. It codes for CASSLVVTSGGNEQFF.

This clonotype came up many times. This chain uses TRBV30 with TRBJ1-2; D is possibly TRBD1 (5 bases). The CDR3 has 15 residues. With 5 bases removed from V and 2 bases from J, the gap between germline ends came to 18 bases. CDR1 is GTSNPN and CDR2 is SVGIG in the germline V gene (reference sequence). CDR3 coding DNA: TGTGCCTGGGTTCGTCGGGGGGACGGCAACTATGGCTACACCTTC. Amino acids: CAWVRRGDGNYGYTF.

The chain employs TRBV18 and TRBJ2-7; D perhaps matches TRBD1 (6 bases). This CDR3 contains 15 residues. Germline CDR1 is KGHSH and CDR2 is LQKENI. The V end lost 6 bases, the J end lost 4 bases, and 19 bases lay between the germline ends. CDR3 amino acids: CASSPEQGKGYEQYF. DNA of the CDR3: TGTGCCAGCTCCCCAGAGCAGGGGAAGGGGTACGAGCAGTACTTC.

This clonotype showed up just a few times. J is TRBJ2-3 and V is TRBV10-1, with 8 bases fitting TRBD2. The CDR3 loop spans 18 amino acids. CDR1 WNHNN and CDR2 SYGVQD come from the germline V gene (reference sequence). After removal of 0 bases from V and 2 bases from J, the junction contained 10 bases not matched to a gene. CDR3 amino acids: CASSESKAGGYLTDTQYF. DNA of the CDR3: TGCGCCAGCAGTGAGTCTAAGGCGGGGGGATATCTCACAGATACGCAGTATTTT.

This chain joins TRBV6-6 and TRBJ2-5; D uncertain. Trimming took off 0 bases at V and 2 bases at J, with 10 bases between the two ends. This CDR3 region has 15 residues. Germline loops: CDR1 MNHNY, CDR2 SVGAGI (reference sequence). The CDR3 region has the DNA TGTGCCAGCAGTTACTCGAGCAGGCCTCAAGAGACCCAGTACTTC. Amino acids: CASSYSSRPQETQYF.

This clonotype turned up a few times. The chain is built from TRBV30 and TRBJ2-7, with D possibly being TRBD1 (6 bases). Trimming shortened V by 5 bases and J by 3 bases, and 14 bases separated the two germline ends. The CDR3 has 13 amino acids. In germline, CDR1 is GTSNPN, CDR2 SVGIG (reference sequence). DNA for the CDR3: TGTGCCTGGGGGGGCAGCCCTCACTACGAGCAGTACTTC. Its protein is CAWGGSPHYEQYF.

This clonotype has a handful of counts. The rearrangement uses TRBV4-1 and TRBJ2-7; 9 bases agree with TRBD1. V lost 1 base, J lost 6 bases, and 10 bases stayed unmatched. The V gene's germline CDR1 is MGHRA and CDR2 YSYEKL. There are 16 residues in the CDR3. CDR3 sequence: CASSQVLGTGFREQYF. The CDR3 nucleotides are TGCGCCAGCAGCCAAGTGTTGGGGACAGGGTTTCGCGAGCAGTACTTC.

This clonotype was counted a single time. The V and J genes are TRBV9 and TRBJ1-3; D gene unclear. The CDR3 runs 14 residues. Trimming removed 2 bases at V and 0 bases at J, with 6 bases between. CDR1 is SGDLS and CDR2 is YYNGEE in the germline V gene. The DNA for the CDR3 is TGTGCCAGCAGCGTGCGGACCTCTGGAAACACCATATATTTT. It codes for CASSVRTSGNTIYF.